These T cell receptor beta chains were read from a single sample in a study of read filtering for tumor transcriptome and immune sequencing. TCRdb re-derived calls from the reads in MiXCR, one entry per CDR3 protein. The sample includes 50,000 or so distinct CDR3 sequences, about 12% of them seen just once. The sequencing sample was made of a population of CD138-negative cells sorted from bone marrow. The receptors were gathered from a donor at least 40 years old with multiple myeloma. The CDR3 runs from the conserved cysteine through the conserved F or W. A D gene is named only where the DNA matches it firmly. Size is stated for part of the rows, as once, few or many counts, or as a class when the clone is expanded.

v_gene	d_gene	j_gene	abundance	len	CDR3nt	CDR3aa
TRBV11-2	TRBD1	TRBJ1-1	many	17	TGTGCCAGCAGCTCCCCGGACAGGGGTTATCTATCCACTGAAGCTTTCTTT	CASSSPDRGYLSTEAFF
TRBV5-1	NA	TRBJ1-5	once	14	TGCGCCGGCGGCTTGATGGGAGGTTCTCAGCCCCAGCATTTT	CAGGLMGGSQPQHF
TRBV27	TRBD2	TRBJ2-1	many	16	TGTGCCAGCAGCTGGTCTAGCGGGAGCTCCTACAATGAGCAGTTCTTC	CASSWSSGSSYNEQFF
TRBV2	TRBD2	TRBJ2-3	many	17	TGTGCCAGCGGCGAGGAGGCTAGCGGGATAAACACAGATACGCAGTATTTT	CASGEEASGINTDTQYF
TRBV30	NA	TRBJ2-2	few	14	TGTGCCTGGCTCCGGGTCCTAAACACCGGGGAGCTGTTTTTT	CAWLRVLNTGELFF
TRBV20-1	TRBD2	TRBJ2-1	many	12	TGCAGTCTGAGGGGACTAGGCAGTGAGCAGTTCTTC	CSLRGLGSEQFF
TRBV24-1	TRBD2	TRBJ2-1	many	19	TGTGCCACCAGTGACATGACCGGGACTAGCGAACTCTCCTACAATGAGCAGTTCTTC	CATSDMTGTSELSYNEQFF
TRBV19	NA	TRBJ1-2	many	17	TGTGCCAGTAGTATAGTCGGCAGAACTATACAGAACTATGGCTACACCTTC	CASSIVGRTIQNYGYTF
TRBV5-1	TRBD1	TRBJ2-1	many	15	TGCGCCAGCAGATCCTTAGGGGGCGCGGACAATGAGCAGTTCTTC	CASRSLGGADNEQFF
TRBV6-5	TRBD1	TRBJ2-7	many	13	TGTGCCAGCAGCCTGACAGGGATCAACGAGCAGTACTTC	CASSLTGINEQYF
TRBV29-1	NA	TRBJ1-1	many	13	TGCAGCGCCGGGGACGACATGAACACTGAAGCTTTCTTT	CSAGDDMNTEAFF
TRBV19	TRBD1	TRBJ1-5	many	15	TGTGCCAGTAGGCGAGACAGGGTACCTGGTCAGCCCCAGCATTTT	CASRRDRVPGQPQHF
TRBV11-3	TRBD2	TRBJ2-1	many	15	TGTGCCAGCAGCAAGGGACTAGCCACGGGGAATGAGCAGTTCTTC	CASSKGLATGNEQFF
TRBV5-1	TRBD1	TRBJ1-6	many	15	TGCGCCAGCAGCTCAGGACAGGGGATTAATTCACCCCTCCACTTT	CASSSGQGINSPLHF
TRBV19	TRBD1	TRBJ1-3	many	16	TGTGCCAGTAGAAGGGATGGGACAGGGCATCGAAACACCATATATTTT	CASRRDGTGHRNTIYF
TRBV11-2	TRBD1	TRBJ1-2	many	13	TGTGCCAGCAGCTTAGGGACAGGGCACGGCTACACCTTC	CASSLGTGHGYTF
TRBV5-1	TRBD1	TRBJ2-7	many	15	TGCGCCAGCAGCGCAGGGACAGGGGGCTCGAGGGAGCAGTACTTC	CASSAGTGGSREQYF
TRBV6-1	TRBD1	TRBJ2-2	many	16	TGTGCCAGCAGTCCTCAGCCGGGACAGGGCCCCGGGGAGCTGTTTTTT	CASSPQPGQGPGELFF
TRBV20-1	TRBD2	TRBJ2-1	NA	15	TGCAGTGCTAGCCCCGGGACTAGCGGCTTGAAAGGGCAGTTCTTT	CSASPGTSGLKGQFF
TRBV6-1	TRBD2	TRBJ2-3	many	12	TGTGCCACCACCAGCGGGAGTGTGTCGCAGTATTTT	CATTSGSVSQYF
TRBV12-3/TRBV12-4	NA	TRBJ2-5	medium-sized	12	TGTGCCAGCAGTGCCTTCCGAGAGACCCAGTACTTC	CASSAFRETQYF
TRBV12-3/TRBV12-4	NA	TRBJ2-2	many	15	TGTGCCAGCAGTTTTCCCCTGAGCGAAACCGGGGAGCTGTTTTTT	CASSFPLSETGELFF
TRBV5-4	NA	TRBJ2-7	many	14	TGTGCCAGCAGCTTGGGGCAGCTCTCCTACGAGCAGTACTTC	CASSLGQLSYEQYF